This T cell receptor (beta chain) was documented in a study of cytomegalovirus exposure and HLA in healthy donors. PCR employed 60 Vbeta and 13 Jbeta primers. Clones were sequenced by immunoSEQ multiplex PCR, and TCRdb holds only the in-frame ones, with some missing. The table has 90,000 to 150,000 clones, 60% to 85% seen once. Looked up from germline, CDR1 is SEHNR and CDR2 is FQNEAQ (reference sequence). This CDR3 has 18 amino acids. The V and J ends lost 2 bases and 4 bases respectively, with 23 bases between them. Input material: PBMCs. This chain connects TRBV7-9 to TRBJ2-5, with a weak D call TRBD2 (5 bases). This TCR came from a female donor in good health and CMV-seronegative. The CDR3 coding sequence is TGTGCCAGCAGCTTAACGTCTGTAAGCGGCCCATTGGGAGAGACCCAGTACTTC. It encodes CASSLTSVSGPLGETQYF.